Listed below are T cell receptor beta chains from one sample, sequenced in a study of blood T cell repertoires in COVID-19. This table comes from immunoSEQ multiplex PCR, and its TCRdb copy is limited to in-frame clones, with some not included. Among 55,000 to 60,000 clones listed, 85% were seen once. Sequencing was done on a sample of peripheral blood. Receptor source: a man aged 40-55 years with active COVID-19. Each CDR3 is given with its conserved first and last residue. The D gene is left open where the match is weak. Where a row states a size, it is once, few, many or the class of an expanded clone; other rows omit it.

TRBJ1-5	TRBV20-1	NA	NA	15	CSASRQRHTNQPQHF	TGCAGTGCTAGTCGGCAGCGCCATACTAATCAGCCCCAGCATTTT
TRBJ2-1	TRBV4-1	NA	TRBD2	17	CASSPKILAEAYNEQFF	TGCGCCAGCAGTCCCAAGATCCTAGCGGAAGCCTACAATGAGCAGTTCTTC
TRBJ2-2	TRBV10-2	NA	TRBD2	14	CASSNSGRSGELFF	TGCGCCAGCAGTAATAGCGGGAGAAGCGGGGAGCTGTTTTTT
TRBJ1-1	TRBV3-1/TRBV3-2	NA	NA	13	CASSPLLVTEAFF	TGTGCCAGCAGCCCACTCCTTGTCACTGAAGCTTTCTTT
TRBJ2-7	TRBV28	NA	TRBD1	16	CASSSTGGGYSYEQYF	TGTGCCAGCAGCTCCACAGGGGGCGGTTATAGCTACGAGCAGTACTTC
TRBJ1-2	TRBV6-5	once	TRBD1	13	CASMTGGLYGYTF	TGTGCCAGCATGACAGGGGGACTCTATGGCTACACCTTC
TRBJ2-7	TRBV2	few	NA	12	CASIPAGHEQYF	TGTGCCAGCATCCCGGCGGGCCACGAGCAGTACTTC
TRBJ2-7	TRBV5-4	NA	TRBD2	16	CASSRGLAGGPGEQYF	TGTGCCAGCAGCCGGGGACTAGCGGGAGGGCCGGGGGAGCAGTACTTC
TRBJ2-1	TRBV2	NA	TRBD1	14	CASNRDRGLNEQFF	TGTGCCAGCAACCGGGACAGGGGGCTCAATGAGCAGTTCTTC
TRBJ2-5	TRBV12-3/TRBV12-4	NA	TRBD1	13	CASSFGTGETQYF	TGTGCCAGCAGTTTTGGGACAGGAGAGACCCAGTACTTC
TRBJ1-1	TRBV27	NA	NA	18	CASSFRGLLGGENTEAFF	TGTGCCAGCAGTTTCCGCGGCCTACTGGGGGGGGAGAACACTGAAGCTTTCTTT
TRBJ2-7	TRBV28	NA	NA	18	CASSSLRLRETLAYEQYF	TGTGCCAGCAGTTCCTTACGGCTCAGGGAAACCTTAGCCTACGAGCAGTACTTC
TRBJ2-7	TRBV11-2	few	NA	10	CASSHYEQYF	TGTGCCAGCAGTCACTACGAGCAGTACTTC
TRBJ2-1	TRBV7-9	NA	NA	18	CASSATGTTRSSYNEQFF	TGTGCCAGCAGCGCAACAGGGACTACCCGGAGCTCCTACAATGAGCAGTTCTTC
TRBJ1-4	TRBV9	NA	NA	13	CASSFRLGEKLFF	TGTGCCAGCAGCTTCCGACTAGGGGAAAAACTGTTTTTT
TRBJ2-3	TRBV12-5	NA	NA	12	CASAGGTDTQYF	TGTGCTAGTGCCGGAGGCACAGATACGCAGTATTTT
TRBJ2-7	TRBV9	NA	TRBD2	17	CASSVAASGSGSYEQYF	TGTGCCAGCAGCGTAGCTGCTAGCGGGAGCGGCTCCTACGAGCAGTACTTC
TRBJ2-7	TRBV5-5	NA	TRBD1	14	CASSLEQGAYEQYF	TGTGCCAGCAGCTTGGAACAGGGGGCCTACGAGCAGTACTTC
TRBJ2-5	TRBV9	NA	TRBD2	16	CASSVGSSGVQETQYF	TGTGCCAGCAGCGTAGGTTCTAGCGGGGTCCAAGAGACCCAGTACTTC
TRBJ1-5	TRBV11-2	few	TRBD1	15	CASSLGDRGFQPQHF	TGTGCCAGCAGCTTAGGGGACAGGGGTTTTCAGCCCCAGCATTTT
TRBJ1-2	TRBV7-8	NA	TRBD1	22	CASSLDRFPLHRDRGDVDGYTF	TGTGCCAGCAGCTTAGACCGCTTCCCTCTTCACCGGGACAGGGGGGACGTAGATGGCTACACCTTC
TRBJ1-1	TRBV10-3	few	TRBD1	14	CAIRTGTENTEAFF	TGTGCCATCAGAACCGGGACAGAGAACACTGAAGCTTTCTTT
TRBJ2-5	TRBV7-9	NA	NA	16	CASSLGLEGRWETQYF	TGTGCCAGCAGCTTAGGTCTGGAGGGGCGATGGGAGACCCAGTACTTC
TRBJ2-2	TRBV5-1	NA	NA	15	CASSLDRLNTGELFF	TGCGCCAGCAGCTTGGACAGATTAAACACCGGGGAGCTGTTTTTT
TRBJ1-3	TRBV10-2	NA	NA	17	CASSDIQWGFRRNTIYF	TGCGCCAGCAGTGATATCCAGTGGGGCTTTCGAAGAAACACCATATATTTT
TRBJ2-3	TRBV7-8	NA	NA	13	CASSLLSTDTQYF	TGTGCCAGCAGCTTACTTAGTACAGATACGCAGTATTTT
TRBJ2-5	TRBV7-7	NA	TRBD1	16	CASSSTTGGQGGTQYF	TGTGCCAGCAGCTCGACGACAGGGGGTCAGGGCGGGACCCAGTACTTC
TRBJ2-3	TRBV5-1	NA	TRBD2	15	CASSPTSVPTDTQYF	TGCGCCAGCAGCCCGACTAGCGTACCCACAGATACGCAGTATTTT
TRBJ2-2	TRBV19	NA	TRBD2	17	CASSRSGLAGGTGELFF	TGTGCCAGTAGTCGCTCCGGACTAGCGGGAGGTACCGGGGAGCTGTTTTTT
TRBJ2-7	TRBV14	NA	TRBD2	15	CASSQGASGSYEQYF	TGTGCCAGCAGCCAAGGGGCTAGCGGTTCCTACGAGCAGTACTTC
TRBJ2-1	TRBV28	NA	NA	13	CASSLFVQYEQFF	TGTGCCAGCAGTTTGTTTGTGCAGTATGAGCAGTTCTTC
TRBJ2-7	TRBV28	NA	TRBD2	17	CASTPTRRASGRREQYF	TGTGCCAGCACCCCTACTCGACGGGCCAGCGGGAGAAGGGAGCAGTACTTC
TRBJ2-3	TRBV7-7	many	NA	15	CASSPWSPGVDTQYF	TGTGCCAGCAGCCCTTGGTCCCCCGGGGTGGATACGCAGTATTTT
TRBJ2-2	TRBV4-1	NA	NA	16	CASSPITLRGTGELFF	TGCGCCAGCAGTCCAATTACGTTACGGGGCACCGGGGAGCTGTTTTTT
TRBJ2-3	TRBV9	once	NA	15	CASSVAQAGADTQYF	TGTGCCAGCAGCGTAGCCCAGGCCGGGGCAGATACGCAGTATTTT
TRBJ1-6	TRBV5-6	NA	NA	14	CASSSGQFNSPLHF	TGTGCCAGCAGCTCGGGACAATTTAACTCACCCCTCCACTTT
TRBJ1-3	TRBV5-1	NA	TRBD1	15	CASSWSRGSGNTIYF	TGCGCCAGCAGCTGGTCCAGGGGGTCGGGAAACACCATATATTTT
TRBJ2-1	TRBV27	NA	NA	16	CASSLRWGRGLHEQFF	TGTGCCAGCAGTTTACGTTGGGGGCGCGGGTTGCATGAGCAGTTCTTC
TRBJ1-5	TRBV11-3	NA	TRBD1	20	CASSLERGDRAGVSNQPQHF	TGTGCCAGCAGCTTAGAGCGGGGCGACAGGGCTGGAGTTAGCAATCAGCCCCAGCATTTT